The 32 T cell receptor beta chains listed next were all sequenced from one sample in a study of blood T cell repertoires in COVID-19. Clones were read by immunoSEQ multiplex PCR, and TCRdb kept only the in-frame ones, dropping some. The sample includes more than 90,000 clones, 82% of them seen just once. The sample taken for sequencing was peripheral blood. These receptors were obtained from a man at least 80 years old with acute or convalescent COVID-19.

The chain is built from TRBV9 and TRBJ1-1; a possible D gene is TRBD1 (5 bases). CDR1 and CDR2 from the germline V gene are SGDLS and YYNGEE. This CDR3 comprises 14 residues. Trimming took 2 bases from V and 3 from J, leaving 11 bases between them. The CDR3: CASSVWGGDTEAFF. CDR3 in DNA: TGTGCCAGCAGCGTCTGGGGAGGGGACACTGAAGCTTTCTTT.

This rearrangement joins TRBV7-9 to TRBJ1-6; D uncertain. Trimming took off 3 bases at V and 8 bases at J, with 17 bases between the two ends. The germline CDR1 and CDR2 sequences are SEHNR and FQNEAQ (reference sequence). The CDR3 sequence is 16 residues long. CDR3 DNA sequence: TGTGCCAGCAGCTTTCTTGCGGGGAGTGTATATTCACCCCTCCACTTT. This codes for CASSFLAGSVYSPLHF.

CDR3 residues: CASSFQGESYEQYF. As DNA, the CDR3 is TGTGCCAGCAGCTTTCAGGGGGAATCCTACGAGCAGTACTTC. The chain is built from TRBV7-2 and TRBJ2-7, with TRBD1 matching 7 bases. CDR3 length equals 14 residues. Germline CDR1 is SGHTA and CDR2 is FQGNSA. The ends lost 3 bases at V and 1 base at J; junction bases unmatched: 3.

This chain joins TRBV9 and TRBJ1-4; maybe TRBD1 (6 bases). This CDR3 contains 15 residues. Germline V gene sequence: CDR1 SGDLS, CDR2 YYNGEE. The V and J ends lost 3 bases and 12 bases respectively, with 21 bases between them. CDR3 residues: CASSETDRQVGELFF. CDR3 nucleotide sequence: TGTGCCAGCAGCGAAACCGACAGGCAGGTTGGGGAACTGTTTTTT.

The chain has TRBV5-1 and TRBJ1-1; 7 bases match TRBD1. Germline lookup yields CDR1 SGHRS and CDR2 YFSETQ. V shed 5 bases, J shed 1 base, and the junction held 8 bases outside the gene matches. There are 15 residues in the CDR3. CDR3 sequence (DNA): TGCGCCAGCAGTTTTCAGGGGGACAAGAACACTGAAGCTTTCTTT. It codes for CASSFQGDKNTEAFF.

The gene calls are TRBV19 and TRBJ2-2, with D possibly matching TRBD2 (6 bases). Germline V gene data show CDR1 as LNHDA and CDR2 as SQIVND (reference sequence). Trimming removed 8 bases from V and 5 bases from J, with 9 bases in between. The CDR3 consists of 12 residues. The CDR3: CASRRETGELFF. CDR3 bases: TGTGCCAGTCGGAGGGAAACCGGGGAGCTGTTTTTT.

CDR3 sequence reads: CASNPGRTSSYNEQFF. In nucleotides, the CDR3 is TGTGCCAGCAACCCTGGGAGAACTAGCTCCTACAATGAGCAGTTCTTC. The chain recombines TRBV19 with TRBJ2-1; tentative D call: TRBD2 (5 bases). Germline-derived CDR1 and CDR2 are LNHDA and SQIVND (reference sequence). V was pared by 9 bases and J by 0 bases, with 18 bases between. The CDR3 covers 16 residues.

V is TRBV20-1 and J is TRBJ2-1, with no clear D. V dropped 3 bases and J dropped 9 bases, with 9 bases sitting between them. Germline-derived CDR1 and CDR2 are DFQATT and SNEGSKA (reference sequence). The CDR3 contains 11 residues. The CDR3, as DNA: TGCAGTGCTAGGAAGTCCAGTGAGCAGTTCTTC. This gives the protein CSARKSSEQFF.

The chain has TRBV20-1 and TRBJ2-1; tentative D call: TRBD2 (7 bases). The CDR3 runs 15 residues. Germline CDR1 is DFQATT and CDR2 is SNEGSKA (reference sequence). Trimming removed 3 bases from V and 5 bases from J, with 17 bases in between. This CDR3 is CSASQGGGQHNEQFF. The CDR3 bases are TGCAGTGCTAGTCAGGGCGGGGGCCAACACAATGAGCAGTTCTTC.

Only one count was recorded for this clone. The chain is built from TRBV18 and TRBJ2-4, with 10 bases aligning to TRBD1. V dropped 3 bases and J dropped 5; count of bases not matched to a gene: 10. Germline V gene data show CDR1 as KGHSH and CDR2 as LQKENI. The CDR3 has 17 residues. CDR3: CASSPAGQGGSENIQYF. The CDR3 bases are TGTGCCAGCTCACCCGCCGGACAGGGGGGTTCGGAAAACATTCAGTACTTC.

The chain is built from TRBV28 and TRBJ2-5; TRBD2 might be the D (5 bases). CDR1 is MDHEN and CDR2 is SYDVKM in the germline V gene. V was shortened by 7 bases and J by 2 bases, with 17 bases between the two germline ends. This CDR3 is built from 15 residues. CDR3 sequence reads: CASNPPGGIQETQYF. The CDR3 nucleotides are TGTGCCAGCAACCCACCTGGAGGAATACAAGAGACCCAGTACTTC.

The V call is TRBV5-4, the J call TRBJ2-7; 7 bases are a match to TRBD2. With 4 bases clipped from V and 2 bases from J, the junction kept 15 bases outside the gene matches. The CDR3 has 17 amino acids. CDR1 and CDR2 (germline): SGHNT, YYREEE (reference sequence). The CDR3 protein is CASSQQNLASGTYEQYF. CDR3 sequence (DNA): TGTGCCAGCAGCCAACAGAACCTGGCTAGCGGAACCTACGAGCAGTACTTC.

This clone was seen more than once but under ten times. The V call is TRBV2, the J call TRBJ2-3; 11 positions agree with TRBD2. With 5 bases clipped from V and 1 base from J, the junction kept 2 bases outside the gene matches. The CDR3 totals 15 residues. Germline V gene lookup returns CDR1 SNHLY and CDR2 FYNNEI. This CDR3 reads CASSSGLAGTDTQYF. CDR3 sequence (DNA): TGTGCCAGCAGTTCGGGACTAGCGGGCACAGATACGCAGTATTTT. The variable domain in full, with the rest retrieved from reference TRBV2 and TRBJ2-3, is EPEVTQTPSHQVTQMGQEVILRCVPISNHLYFYWYRQILGQKVEFLVSFYNNEISEKSEIFDDQFSVERPDGSNFTLKIRSTKLEDSAMYFCASSSGLAGTDTQYFGPGTRLTVL.

V and J are TRBV29-1 and TRBJ2-1; maybe TRBD1 (5 bases). The V gene lost 4 bases and the J gene lost 5 bases, with 9 bases spanning the gap. The CDR3 covers 12 residues. Per germline, CDR1 SQVTM and CDR2 ANQGSEA. The chain's CDR3 is CSVVRGNNEQFF. For the CDR3, the DNA is TGCAGCGTTGTTAGGGGAAACAATGAGCAGTTCTTC.

This chain links TRBV20-1 with TRBJ1-5, with D uncertain. V lost 6 bases and J lost 3, with 12 bases in between. Germline CDR1 and CDR2: DFQATT and SNEGSKA (reference sequence). The CDR3 is made up of 13 amino acids. In nucleotides, the CDR3 is TGCAGTGCAAGTGAGGCATCCAATCAGCCCCAGCATTTT. Protein sequence: CSASEASNQPQHF.

The rearrangement uses TRBV5-6 and TRBJ2-1; 13 bases match TRBD2. The V gene's germline CDR1 is SGHDT and CDR2 YYEEEE. CDR3 length equals 17 residues. Trimming at V came to 2 bases and at J to 6 bases, leaving 8 bases not matched to a gene. The CDR3 loop is CASSLLAGGLRGNEQFF. The DNA of the CDR3 is TGTGCCAGCAGCTTACTAGCGGGAGGGCTCCGCGGCAATGAGCAGTTCTTC.

This sequence joins TRBV14 and TRBJ2-1; 15 nucleotides align to TRBD2. Germline loops: CDR1 SGHDN, CDR2 FVKESK. The junction had 7 bases not matched to a gene; V was cut back by 4 bases and J by 6 bases. The CDR3 consists of 17 residues. In DNA form, the CDR3 reads TGTGCCAGCAGCCCTCGGACTAGCGGGAGGGCCTTCAATGAGCAGTTCTTC. Its protein is CASSPRTSGRAFNEQFF.

V and J are TRBV11-2 and TRBJ2-7, with D perhaps TRBD2 (5 bases). Germline loops: CDR1 SGHAT, CDR2 FQNNGV. The CDR3 is 14 amino acids. Trimming removed 1 base at V and 5 bases at J, with 12 bases between. The CDR3 region is CASSLGFQRDEQYF. CDR3 DNA: TGTGCCAGCAGCTTAGGCTTCCAGAGGGACGAGCAGTACTTC.

The V gene is TRBV9, the J gene TRBJ2-1; a possible D gene is TRBD2 (5 bases). This CDR3 has 13 amino acids. Germline assignment: CDR1 SGDLS and CDR2 YYNGEE. Trimming stripped 4 bases from V and 6 bases from J, with 11 bases between. The CDR3 sequence: CASSLGLRNEQFF. The CDR3 nucleotides are TGTGCCAGCAGCCTTGGACTTCGCAATGAGCAGTTCTTC.

The chain combines TRBV7-8 with TRBJ2-7, with a weak D call TRBD2 (7 bases). Trimming pared 5 bases from V and 3 bases from J, leaving 14 bases between. Germline V gives CDR1 SGHVS, CDR2 FQNEAQ. The CDR3 sequence is 14 residues long. CDR3 loop: CASSPTRGLYEQYF. The CDR3, as DNA: TGTGCCAGCAGCCCTACGCGGGGGCTCTACGAGCAGTACTTC. Based on the CDR3 plus reference TRBV7-8 and TRBJ2-7, the full variable domain is GAGVSQSPRYKVAKRGQDVALRCDPISGHVSLFWYQQALGQGPEFLTYFQNEAQLDKSGLPSDRFFAERPEGSVSTLKIQRTQQEDSAVYLCASSPTRGLYEQYFGPGTRLTVT.

This chain connects TRBV7-9 to TRBJ1-1, with D maybe TRBD1 (6 bases). There are 12 residues in the CDR3. Trimming removed 3 bases at V and 11 bases at J, with 13 bases between. Germline V lookup: CDR1 SEHNR, CDR2 FQNEAQ (reference sequence). CDR3 sequence reads: CASSFRQGSAFF. DNA for the CDR3: TGTGCCAGCAGCTTTAGGCAGGGGTCGGCTTTCTTT.

The J gene is TRBJ2-7, the V gene TRBV5-4; D might be TRBD1 (6 bases). The V end was cut by 4 bases, the J end by 4 bases, with 15 bases between. Germline CDR1 reads SGHNT; CDR2 reads YYREEE (reference sequence). This CDR3 region has 14 residues. Here the CDR3 reads CASSPPGTRYEQYF. The DNA for the CDR3 is TGTGCCAGCAGCCCACCCGGGACACGATACGAGCAGTACTTC.

This clone was observed once. The gene calls are TRBV7-8 and TRBJ1-6, with a possible D match to TRBD1 (5 bases). V shed 5 bases and J shed 3 bases, with 17 bases lying between them. From germline, CDR1 is SGHVS and CDR2 FQNEAQ. The CDR3 is made up of 17 amino acids. The CDR3 DNA follows: TGTGCCAGCAGCGCACGAACAGCGGGGGTCTATAATTCACCCCTCCACTTT. Translated, it gives CASSARTAGVYNSPLHF.

The rearrangement links TRBV6-5 to TRBJ2-7, with 7 bases fitting TRBD2. CDR3 length: 14 amino acids. Trimming removed 10 bases from V and 1 base from J; junction bases left unmatched: 10. The germline CDR1 and CDR2 sequences are MNHEY and SVGAGI. The CDR3 is CATLKREGSYEQYF. The CDR3 region has the DNA TGTGCCACTCTAAAAAGGGAGGGTTCCTACGAGCAGTACTTC.

This clone was observed a single time. V gene TRBV28 combines with J gene TRBJ2-1, with D possibly TRBD1 on 6 matching bases. Trimming removed 6 bases from V and 5 bases from J, with 11 bases in between. Looked up from germline, CDR1 is MDHEN and CDR2 is SYDVKM. This CDR3 spans 13 amino acids. This CDR3 is CASRDDRHNEQFF. The CDR3 DNA is TGTGCCAGCAGGGACGACAGGCACAATGAGCAGTTCTTC.

The chain joins TRBV14 to TRBJ2-3, with D possibly being TRBD2 (6 bases). There are 15 residues in the CDR3. V was shortened by 6 bases and J by 0 bases, with 13 bases between the two germline ends. Germline CDR1 and CDR2: SGHDN and FVKESK. This CDR3 reads CASSSQGLSTDTQYF. DNA of the CDR3: TGTGCCAGCAGTTCCCAGGGACTGAGCACAGATACGCAGTATTTT. The full variable domain, with the rest looked up from reference TRBV14 and TRBJ2-3, is EAGVTQFPSHSVIEKGQTVTLRCDPISGHDNLYWYRRVMGKEIKFLLHFVKESKQDESGMPNNRFLAERTGGTYSTLKVQPAELEDSGVYFCASSSQGLSTDTQYFGPGTRLTVL.

This chain links TRBV7-2 with TRBJ2-5, with TRBD2 identical over 12 bases. CDR1 and CDR2 from the germline V gene are SGHTA and FQGNSA. This CDR3 has 16 residues. V shed 5 bases, J shed 4 bases, and the junction held 8 bases outside the gene matches. The CDR3 sequence is CASSPKLAGGPETQYF. The CDR3 region has the DNA TGTGCCAGCAGCCCGAAGCTAGCGGGGGGGCCAGAGACCCAGTACTTC.

For this clone: The CDR3 does not close with the conserved phenylalanine or tryptophan, likely indicating a read error. The limits of the CDR3 on the DNA are not certain, so only TCRdb's listed CDR3 is given. The chain combines TRBV6-5 with TRBJ1-4. The CDR3 has 14 residues if both end residues are counted. The germline V gene has CDR1 MNHEY and CDR2 SVGAGI. This chain's CDR3 is CASRSGGAEETLYV.

Only a few counts were recorded for this clone. V and J are TRBV3-1 (or the pseudogene TRBV3-2) and TRBJ2-7, with D possibly being TRBD2 (5 bases). The CDR3 is 15 residues long. Deletions cut 1 base from V and 6 bases from J, with 16 bases between. Looked up from germline, CDR1 is LGHDT and CDR2 is YNNKEL (reference sequence). In DNA, the CDR3 is TGTGCCAGCAGCCAAGTGCGGAGGCCACGACGCGAGCAGTACTTC. The encoded protein is CASSQVRRPRREQYF.

This chain uses TRBV10-3 with TRBJ2-1, with TRBD1 matching 7 bases. The CDR3 covers 14 residues. J was trimmed by 12 bases and V by 2 bases; bases with no gene match: 10. Germline assignment: CDR1 ENHRY and CDR2 SYGVKD. CDR3: CAISEPTGNAMQFF. The CDR3 nucleotides read TGTGCCATCAGTGAGCCGACAGGGAACGCCATGCAGTTCTTC.

The rearrangement links TRBV9 to TRBJ1-6; D not resolved. Trimming pared 0 bases from V and 8 bases from J, leaving 18 bases between. The germline CDR1 and CDR2 sequences are SGDLS and YYNGEE. This CDR3 region has 17 residues. The CDR3 here is CASSVGFPASPDSPLHF. CDR3 sequence (DNA): TGTGCCAGCAGCGTAGGTTTCCCAGCGTCTCCTGATTCACCCCTCCACTTT.

The chain carries TRBV30 and TRBJ2-6; D uncertain. Germline V gives CDR1 GTSNPN, CDR2 SVGIG (reference sequence). Trimming removed 2 bases at V and 2 bases at J, with 7 bases between. This CDR3 has 14 amino acids. The CDR3 DNA sequence: TGTGCCTGGAGTTTGACACCTGGGGCCAACGTCCTGACTTTC. The encoded protein is CAWSLTPGANVLTF.